Presented here are 2 T cell receptor beta chains from one specimen sequenced in a study of regulatory T cells in long-lasting Graves disease. Time point described: newly diagnosed GD, antithyroid drugs for less than 3 months. Researchers made the TCR library from RNA that was extracted from PBMCs. The TCR beta library used iRepertoire HTBI primers with Arm-PCR amplification of CDR3. Using its own MiXCR run on the multiplex PCR reads, TCRdb lists one record per CDR3 protein. In the table there are hundreds of thousands of distinct CDR3 sequences, 16% of which are singletons. These sequences were also reported in another study, on T cells in Graves' hyperthyroidism and ophthalmopathy.

Sequencing used peripheral blood mononuclear cells (PBMCs), obtained at new diagnosis, from a patient treated with antithyroid drugs. These receptors were taken from a middle-aged man with Graves disease.

This clonotype showed up many times. J is TRBJ1-2 and V is TRBV3-1; unclear D gene. CDR1 and CDR2 from the germline V gene are LGHDT and YNNKEL (reference sequence). There are 17 residues in the CDR3. Deletions cut 4 bases from V and 5 bases from J, with 23 bases between. The CDR3: CASSPPKSPISFYGYTF. The CDR3 DNA sequence: TGTGCCAGCAGCCCCCCGAAATCCCCGATTTCCTTTTATGGCTACACCTTC.

This clonotype was seen many times. The CDR3 loop reads CSARGGPGTRPSYNEQFF. CDR3 nucleotide sequence: TGCAGTGCTAGAGGGGGGCCAGGAACTAGGCCCTCCTACAATGAGCAGTTCTTC. The chain has TRBV20-1 and TRBJ2-1; TRBD1 might be the D (6 bases). From germline, CDR1 is DFQATT and CDR2 SNEGSKA (reference sequence). This CDR3 region has 18 residues. V was pared by 1 base and J by 0 bases, with 19 bases between.